This T cell receptor (beta chain) was obtained from a study of T cell responses to AZD1222 COVID-19 vaccine. Sequencing used immunoSEQ multiplex PCR; TCRdb keeps in-frame clones, though not all of them. The repertoire holds roughly 150,000 clones, with around 90% as singletons. V was pared by 4 bases and J by 3 bases, with 12 bases between. Germline CDR1 MNHEY, CDR2 SVGEGT. CDR3 size: 14 residues. The specimen comprised peripheral blood, sampled on day 0 of AZD1222 vaccination. This TCR was sampled from an adult in good health. The chain couples TRBV6-2 or TRBV6-3 to TRBJ1-2; D remains unclear. CDR3 in amino acids: CASSFLPGYYGYTF. The CDR3 DNA reads TGTGCCAGCAGTTTCCTCCCGGGGTACTATGGCTACACCTTC.